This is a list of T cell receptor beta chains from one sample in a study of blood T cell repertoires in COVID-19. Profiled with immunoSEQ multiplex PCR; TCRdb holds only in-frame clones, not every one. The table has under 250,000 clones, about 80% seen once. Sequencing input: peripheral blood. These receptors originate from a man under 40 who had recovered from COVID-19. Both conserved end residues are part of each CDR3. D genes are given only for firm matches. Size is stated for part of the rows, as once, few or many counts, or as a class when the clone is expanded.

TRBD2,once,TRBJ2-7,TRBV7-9,CASSLESRGGEQYF,TGTGCCAGCAGCTTAGAGAGTCGGGGGGGTGAGCAGTACTTC
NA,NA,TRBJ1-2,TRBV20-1,CSASLRSGGYTF,TGCAGTGCTAGTCTGCGATCCGGGGGCTACACCTTC
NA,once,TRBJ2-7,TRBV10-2,CASRLGRRDYEQYF,TGCGCCAGCAGGTTAGGCAGGCGGGATTACGAGCAGTACTTC
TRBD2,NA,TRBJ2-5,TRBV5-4,CASSPTLAGGLETQYF,TGTGCCAGCAGCCCGACCCTAGCGGGGGGGCTAGAGACCCAGTACTTC
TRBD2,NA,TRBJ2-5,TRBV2,CASSIRGEGETQYF,TGTGCCAGCAGCATTCGCGGGGAGGGAGAGACCCAGTACTTC
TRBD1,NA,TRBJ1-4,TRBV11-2,CASSRRTGSVEKLFF,TGTGCCAGCAGCCGACGGACAGGGAGTGTTGAAAAACTGTTTTTT
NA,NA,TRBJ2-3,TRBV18,CASSPEADTQYF,TGTGCCAGCTCACCGGAGGCAGATACGCAGTATTTT
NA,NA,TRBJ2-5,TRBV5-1,CASSPGRVQETQYF,TGCGCCAGCAGCCCCGGGCGGGTACAAGAGACCCAGTACTTC
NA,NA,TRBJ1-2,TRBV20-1,CSANPYTF,TGCAGTGCCAATCCCTACACCTTC
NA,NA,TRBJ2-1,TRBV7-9,CASSLARGMVNEQFF,TGTGCCAGCAGCTTAGCTAGGGGAATGGTTAATGAGCAGTTCTTC
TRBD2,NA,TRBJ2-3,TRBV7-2,CASSLVVFTSGGSTDTQYF,TGTGCCAGCAGCTTAGTCGTTTTCACTAGCGGGGGGAGCACAGATACGCAGTATTTT
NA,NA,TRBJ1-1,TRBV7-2,CASSLAGANTEAFF,TGTGCCAGCAGCTTAGCTGGGGCGAACACTGAAGCTTTCTTT
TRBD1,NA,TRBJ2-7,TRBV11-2,CASSFGTAVEQYF,TGTGCCAGCAGCTTCGGGACAGCCGTCGAGCAGTACTTC
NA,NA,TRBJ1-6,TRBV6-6,CASSLTGDPPLHF,TGTGCCAGCAGTCTGACGGGGGATCCCCCCCTCCACTTT
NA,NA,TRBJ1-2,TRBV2,CASSESAAKNYGYTF,TGTGCCAGCAGTGAAAGTGCAGCGAAGAACTATGGCTACACCTTC
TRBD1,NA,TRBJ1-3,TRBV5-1,CASSLTGNSGNTIYF,TGCGCCAGCAGCCTGACAGGGAACTCTGGAAACACCATATATTTT
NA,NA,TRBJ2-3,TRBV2,CASKAADTQYF,TGTGCCAGCAAAGCGGCAGATACGCAGTATTTT
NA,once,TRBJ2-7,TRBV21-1,CASSNRDRGHF,TGTGCCAGCAGCAACCGGGACAGGGGGCACTTC
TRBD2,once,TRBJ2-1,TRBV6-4,CASSDSGGGGYNEQFF,TGTGCCAGCAGTGACTCCGGCGGGGGGGGGTACAATGAGCAGTTCTTC
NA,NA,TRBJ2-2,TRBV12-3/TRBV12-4,CASTTGWTGELFF,TGTGCCAGCACAACAGGGTGGACCGGGGAGCTGTTTTTT